What follows are 21 T cell receptor beta chains derived from one specimen sequenced in a study of vaccination and CD4 T cells after COVID-19. Cultured CD4+ T-cell DNA underwent Oncomine TCR Beta short-read sequencing. In TCRdb, the PCR reads were re-called with MiXCR into one record per CDR3 protein. The data contain around 17,000 distinct CDR3 sequences, 45% to 60% of them singletons. No antigen is known for these receptors. The treatment is: roughly 10-day PBMC culture with coronavirus spike peptide pools or control peptides (ViraFEST assay). The sequencing input was CD4+ T cells from blood, cultured in vitro. The source is a human donor who had recovered from COVID-19.

The V and J genes are TRBV27 and TRBJ2-2; D not certain. The CDR3 runs 15 residues. Trimming removed 4 bases at V and 0 bases at J, with 9 bases between. CDR1 and CDR2 from the germline V gene are MNHEY and SMNVEV (reference sequence). CDR3 coding DNA: TGTGCCAGCAGTTCACGAACTACGAACACCGGGGAGCTGTTTTTT. Its protein product is CASSSRTTNTGELFF.

As for this clonotype: Because the CDR3's place on the DNA is in doubt, the DNA is left out and the CDR3 is given as listed by TCRdb. This chain links TRBV6-1 with TRBJ1-2; the table's D gene call, TRBD1, was not cross checked with the DNA. Germline values: CDR1 MNHNS, CDR2 SASEGT. The CDR3 is made up of 15 amino acids, end residues included. The CDR3 reads CASSVGPGSPPGSTF.

The chain combines TRBV6-2 or TRBV6-3 with TRBJ1-2; the D gene is possibly TRBD1 (5 bases). The CDR3 is 15 residues long. Trimming took off 3 bases at V and 4 bases at J, with 15 bases between the two ends. Germline CDR1 reads MNHEY; CDR2 reads SVGEGT. The chain's CDR3 is CASSYSGGDLYGYTF. The CDR3 DNA is TGTGCCAGCAGTTATTCAGGAGGGGATCTCTATGGCTACACCTTC.

The genes are TRBV20-1 and TRBJ2-3; 7 bases are a match to TRBD1. V shed 6 bases, J shed 4 bases, and the junction held 13 bases outside the gene matches. Germline values: CDR1 DFQATT, CDR2 SNEGSKA (reference sequence). The CDR3 is 15 residues long. The CDR3 sequence is CSAPSGQSGADTQYF. CDR3 DNA: TGCAGTGCCCCCTCGGGACAGTCCGGAGCAGATACGCAGTATTTT.

The V and J genes are TRBV18 and TRBJ2-3; 7 bases agree with TRBD1. Germline loops: CDR1 KGHSH, CDR2 LQKENI. There are 16 residues in the CDR3. The V gene end was trimmed by 3 bases and the J gene end by 2 bases; junction bases not matched to a gene: 8. The DNA for the CDR3 is TGTGCCAGCTCACCCGCCGGGACAGACTACACAGATACGCAGTATTTT. Translation: CASSPAGTDYTDTQYF.

This clonotype was counted only a few times. This chain connects TRBV20-1 to TRBJ2-5, with 8 bases aligning to TRBD1. V dropped 5 bases and J dropped 5; count of bases not matched to a gene: 7. This CDR3 contains 13 residues. CDR1 is DFQATT and CDR2 is SNEGSKA in the germline V gene (reference sequence). The CDR3 sequence is CSAPRTGMETQYF. The CDR3 DNA reads TGCAGTGCTCCGCGGACAGGGATGGAGACCCAGTACTTC.

The sample holds a few counts of this clonotype. This chain connects TRBV28 to TRBJ2-7, with D hard to call. Looked up from germline, CDR1 is MDHEN and CDR2 is SYDVKM. The CDR3 runs 12 residues. V dropped 0 bases and J dropped 12 bases, with 12 bases sitting between them. CDR3 DNA: TGTGCCAGCAGTTTATGGAAAAGGCAGCGGTACTTC. Protein: CASSLWKRQRYF.

The chain joins TRBV19 to TRBJ2-5; TRBD2 is a possible D gene (5 bases). The length of the CDR3 is 14 residues. The germline V gene encodes CDR1 LNHDA and CDR2 SQIVND (reference sequence). Trimming removed 5 bases at V and 7 bases at J, with 17 bases between. This chain's CDR3 is CASSPTDRGLTQYF. CDR3 sequence (DNA): TGTGCCAGTAGTCCCACCGACCGGGGTTTGACCCAGTACTTC.

The chain employs TRBV6-5 and TRBJ1-2; 7 bases map to TRBD1. J was trimmed by 4 bases and V by 6 bases; bases with no gene match: 8. The CDR3 has 14 amino acids. Germline assignment: CDR1 MNHEY and CDR2 SVGAGI. CDR3 loop: CASSYAGQLYGYTF. The DNA of the CDR3 is TGTGCCAGCAGCTACGCGGGACAGCTCTATGGCTACACCTTC.

The V and J genes are TRBV7-8 and TRBJ2-7; a possible D gene is TRBD1 (5 bases). Trimming left V 1 base short and J 0 bases short, with 10 bases between. This CDR3 contains 15 residues. From germline, CDR1 is SGHVS and CDR2 FQNEAQ. This CDR3 reads CASSLVRTRSYEQYF. CDR3 coding DNA: TGTGCCAGCAGCTTAGTCCGGACACGCTCCTACGAGCAGTACTTC. The full variable domain, rest sourced from reference TRBV7-8 and TRBJ2-7, is GAGVSQSPRYKVAKRGQDVALRCDPISGHVSLFWYQQALGQGPEFLTYFQNEAQLDKSGLPSDRFFAERPEGSVSTLKIQRTQQEDSAVYLCASSLVRTRSYEQYFGPGTRLTVT.

With regard to this clonotype: At one end, the junction sequence differs from germline, possibly due to a read error. The CDR3 is CASGAVTNTWELFF. DNA of the CDR3: TGCGCCAGCGGCGCAGTCACGAACACCTGGGAGCTGTTTTTT. This chain links TRBV5-1 with TRBJ2-2; D gene ambiguous. Looked up from germline, CDR1 is SGHRS and CDR2 is YFSETQ. The CDR3 contains 14 residues.

This sequence joins TRBV11-2 and TRBJ1-2; 9 bases match TRBD1. CDR3 length: 13 amino acids. V gave up 5 bases and J gave up 2 bases; unmatched junction bases: 0. The germline gives CDR1 SGHAT, CDR2 FQNNGV. The CDR3 DNA sequence: TGTGCCAGCAGCGACAGGGGGAACTATGGCTACACCTTC. It translates to CASSDRGNYGYTF.

The gene calls are TRBV7-9 and TRBJ2-1; D is perhaps TRBD1 (5 bases). The CDR3 is made up of 12 amino acids. Germline V gene sequence: CDR1 SEHNR, CDR2 FQNEAQ (reference sequence). Trimming left V 2 bases short and J 8 bases short, with 7 bases between. The CDR3: CASSLQGYEQFF. In nucleotides, the CDR3 is TGTGCCAGCAGCTTACAGGGCTATGAGCAGTTCTTC.

The rearrangement uses TRBV11-1 and TRBJ1-1, with 8 bases that match TRBD1. The CDR3 spans 14 residues. J gave up 5 bases and V 5 bases, and 7 bases lay outside the gene matches. Germline lookup yields CDR1 SGHAT and CDR2 FQDESV (reference sequence). CDR3 in amino acids: CASSTGQGGTEAFF. The CDR3 DNA is TGTGCCAGCAGCACAGGACAGGGAGGAACTGAAGCTTTCTTT.

The chain links TRBV9 to TRBJ2-3, with D possibly matching TRBD1 (5 bases). The CDR3 runs 17 residues. Germline CDR1 and CDR2: SGDLS and YYNGEE. The V gene lost 4 bases and the J gene lost 0 bases, with 18 bases spanning the gap. The chain's CDR3 is CASSPPRQLPSTDTQYF. DNA for the CDR3: TGTGCCAGCAGCCCACCCAGACAGCTACCAAGCACAGATACGCAGTATTTT.

J is TRBJ1-3 and V is TRBV7-2; the D is unclear. Germline V CDR1 and CDR2: SGHTA, FQGNSA. This CDR3 spans 14 amino acids. Trimming took 5 bases from V and 4 from J, leaving 12 bases between them. CDR3 amino acids: CASSNTVAGNTIYF. Written as DNA, the CDR3 is TGTGCCAGCAGCAATACAGTCGCCGGAAACACCATATATTTT. The full variable domain, rest sourced from reference TRBV7-2 and TRBJ1-3, is GAGVSQSPSNKVTEKGKDVELRCDPISGHTALYWYRQSLGQGLEFLIYFQGNSAPDKSGLPSDRFSAERTGGSVSTLTIQRTQQEDSAVYLCASSNTVAGNTIYFGEGSWLTVV.

This clonotype was seen more than once but under ten times. CDR3 sequence reads: CATSDPTPVGTITDTQYF. The CDR3 DNA reads TGTGCCACCAGTGATCCCACCCCCGTAGGGACTATCACAGATACGCAGTATTTT. V usage is TRBV24-1 and J usage is TRBJ2-3; TRBD2 matches at 7 bases. The junction had 13 bases not matched to a gene; V was cut back by 3 bases and J by 2 bases. Looked up from germline, CDR1 is KGHDR and CDR2 is SFDVKD. This CDR3 region has 18 residues.

This clonotype was counted between two and nine times. The chain recombines TRBV27 with TRBJ2-5; 7 bases agree with TRBD1. V shed 4 bases, J shed 6 bases, and the junction held 5 bases outside the gene matches. CDR1 is MNHEY, CDR2 SMNVEV, per germline (reference sequence). This CDR3 contains 13 residues. The CDR3 sequence is CASSSSTGQTQYF. The CDR3, as DNA: TGTGCCAGCAGTTCCTCGACAGGGCAGACCCAGTACTTC.

The V and J genes are TRBV2 and TRBJ1-5, with unresolved D. This CDR3 comprises 15 residues. Looked up from germline, CDR1 is SNHLY and CDR2 is FYNNEI. V lost 0 bases and J lost 4, with 10 bases in between. In DNA form, the CDR3 reads TGTGCCAGCAGTGAAGCGCGGATCCCTAATCAGCCCCAGCATTTT. Its translation is CASSEARIPNQPQHF. The complete variable domain, with remaining parts taken from reference TRBV2 and TRBJ1-5, reads EPEVTQTPSHQVTQMGQEVILRCVPISNHLYFYWYRQILGQKVEFLVSFYNNEISEKSEIFDDQFSVERPDGSNFTLKIRSTKLEDSAMYFCASSEARIPNQPQHFGDGTRLSIL.

On this clonotype itself: A read error may produce the germline difference seen at one junction end. V usage is TRBV7-2 and J usage is TRBJ1-5; D is uncertain. This CDR3 is built from 15 residues. CDR1 is SGHTA, CDR2 FQGNSA, per germline. This chain's CDR3 is CASSHTTDGNQSQHF. DNA for the CDR3: TGTGCCAGCAGCCATACTACCGACGGCAATCAGTCCCAGCATTTT.

This rearrangement joins TRBV29-1 to TRBJ1-2; no reliable D call. The V end was cut by 0 bases, the J end by 2 bases, with 10 bases between. CDR1 is SQVTM, CDR2 ANQGSEA, per germline. The CDR3 runs 14 residues. CDR3 nucleotides: TGCAGCGTTGAAGATGTACGGCTGAACTATGGCTACACCTTC. Protein: CSVEDVRLNYGYTF.